This TCR beta chain emerged from a study of blood T cell repertoires in COVID-19. There are a few counts of this clone. Method: immunoSEQ multiplex PCR; TCRdb's copy keeps in-frame clones and lacks some. Of around 70,000 clones in the sample, 70% to 80% were seen once. This CDR3 has 15 residues. With 3 bases clipped from V and 3 bases from J, the junction kept 7 bases outside the gene matches. Germline assignment: CDR1 DFQATT and CDR2 SNEGSKA (reference sequence). What was sequenced was peripheral blood. This chain uses TRBV20-1 with TRBJ2-1; 8 nucleotides line up with TRBD2. This TCR was recovered from a man in his fifties or sixties with active or convalescent COVID-19. The CDR3 spells CSASTSGGVYNEQFF. CDR3 DNA sequence: TGCAGTGCTAGTACCAGCGGGGGCGTCTACAATGAGCAGTTCTTC.